The present entry profiles one T cell receptor beta chain with its context. The data derive from a study of blood T cell repertoires in COVID-19. Measured with immunoSEQ multiplex PCR; TCRdb has only the in-frame clones, and not every one. The sample holds a few hundred thousand clones, around 86% seen once. Germline V CDR1 and CDR2: MNHEY, SVGAGI. There are 15 residues in the CDR3. Trimming took 6 bases from V and 1 from J, leaving 16 bases between them. Participants were aged about 18 to 100 years, lived in about 26 US areas, and enrolled virtually. Participant-reported clinical history was the basis for cohort assignment.

The sample comprised PBMCs or T cells enriched from blood (not recorded which). The TCR sequence derives from a woman in her 40s with acute COVID-19. The chain employs TRBV6-5 and TRBJ2-7; D may be TRBD2 (5 bases). As DNA, the CDR3 is TGTGCCAGCAGCCCCCGCCGGGCGGGTTCCTACGAGCAGTACTTC. This codes for CASSPRRAGSYEQYF.